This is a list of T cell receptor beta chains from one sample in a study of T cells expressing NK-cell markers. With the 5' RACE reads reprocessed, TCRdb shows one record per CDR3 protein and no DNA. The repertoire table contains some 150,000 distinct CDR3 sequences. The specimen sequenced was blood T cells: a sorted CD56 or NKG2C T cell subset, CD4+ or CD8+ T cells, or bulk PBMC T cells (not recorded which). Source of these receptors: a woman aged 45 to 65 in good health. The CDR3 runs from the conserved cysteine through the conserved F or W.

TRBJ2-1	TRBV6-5	CASSYESGPYNEQFF
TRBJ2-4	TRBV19	CASSVSVRNIQYF
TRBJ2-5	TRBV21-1	CASSPRRGLAGVQTQYF
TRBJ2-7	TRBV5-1	CASSPDRTYEQYF
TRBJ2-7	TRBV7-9	CASRFSLAHEQYF
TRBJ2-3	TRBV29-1	CSVLHGSTDTQYF
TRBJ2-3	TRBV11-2	CASSLAPGLALNPLYTDTQYF
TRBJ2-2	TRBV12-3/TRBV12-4	CASSLGAGELFF
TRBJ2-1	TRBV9	CASSGARRGLAGPYNEQFF
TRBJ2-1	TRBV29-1	CSGLDRDSYNEQFF
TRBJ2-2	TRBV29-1	CSVEAGTGELFF
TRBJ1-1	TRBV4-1	CASSQLGHPNTEAFF
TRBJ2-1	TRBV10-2	CASSERSTGYNEQFF
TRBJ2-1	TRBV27	CASSLISGNLDYNEQFF
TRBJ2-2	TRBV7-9	CASSGSDRGLGGELFF
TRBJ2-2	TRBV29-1	CSVRPGKYTGELFF
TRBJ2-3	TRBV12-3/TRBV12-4	CASSFYPLAGDTDTQYF
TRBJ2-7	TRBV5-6	CASSFGEASREQYF
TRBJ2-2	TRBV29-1	CSVDSGRRTGELFF
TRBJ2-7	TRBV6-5	CASSYFQTNSYEQYF
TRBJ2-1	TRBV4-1	CASSQEWGNEQFF
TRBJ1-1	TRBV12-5	CASGLGGTDEAFF
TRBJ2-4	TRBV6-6	CASSPGQGVTDIQYF
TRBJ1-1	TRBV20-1	CSARGGARGAFF
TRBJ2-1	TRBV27	CASSSPYNEQFF
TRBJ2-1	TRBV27	CASSFFTSSYNEQFF
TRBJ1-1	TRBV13	CASSHGQGRTEAFF
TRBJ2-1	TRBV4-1	CASSHLSNEQFF
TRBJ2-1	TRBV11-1	CASSTLAQVEQFF
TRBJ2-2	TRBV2	CASSEQPYNTGELFF
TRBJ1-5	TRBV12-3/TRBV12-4	CASSQSGQGYQPQHF
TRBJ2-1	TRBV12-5	CASGLNHYNEQFF
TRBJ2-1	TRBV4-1	CASSQDPLAGINNEQFF
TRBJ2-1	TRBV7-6	CASSFTSGDTYNEQFF
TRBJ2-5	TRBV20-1	CSARDPTREETQYF